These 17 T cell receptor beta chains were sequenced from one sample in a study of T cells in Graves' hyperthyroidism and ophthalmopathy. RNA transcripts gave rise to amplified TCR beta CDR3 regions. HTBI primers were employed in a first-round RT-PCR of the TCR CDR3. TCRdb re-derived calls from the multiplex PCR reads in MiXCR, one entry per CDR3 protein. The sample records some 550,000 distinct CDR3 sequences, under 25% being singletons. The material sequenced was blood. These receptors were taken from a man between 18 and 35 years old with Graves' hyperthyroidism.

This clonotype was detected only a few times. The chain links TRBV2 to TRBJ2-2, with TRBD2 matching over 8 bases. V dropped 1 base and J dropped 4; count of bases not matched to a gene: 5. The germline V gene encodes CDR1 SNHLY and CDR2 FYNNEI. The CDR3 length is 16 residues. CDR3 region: CASSEGGGGSTGELFF. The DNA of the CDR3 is TGTGCCAGCAGTGAAGGTGGCGGGGGGTCCACCGGGGAGCTGTTTTTT.

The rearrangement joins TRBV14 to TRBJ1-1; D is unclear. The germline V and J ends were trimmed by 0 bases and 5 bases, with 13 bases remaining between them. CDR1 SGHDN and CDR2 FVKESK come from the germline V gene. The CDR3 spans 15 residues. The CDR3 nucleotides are TGTGCCAGCAGCCAAGATGTCCTTCTGCGGACTGAAGCTTTCTTT. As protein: CASSQDVLLRTEAFF.

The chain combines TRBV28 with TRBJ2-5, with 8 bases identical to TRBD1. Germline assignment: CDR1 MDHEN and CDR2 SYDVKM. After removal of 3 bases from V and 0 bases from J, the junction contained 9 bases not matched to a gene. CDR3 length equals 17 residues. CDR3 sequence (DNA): TGTGCCAGCAGTTTGAGGGGTTTGACAGGGGACCAAGAGACCCAGTACTTC. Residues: CASSLRGLTGDQETQYF.

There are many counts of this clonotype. The CDR3 loop is CASRETYEQYF. For the CDR3, the DNA is TGTGCCAGCAGAGAAACCTACGAGCAGTACTTC. The chain couples TRBV6-1 to TRBJ2-7; D uncertain. In germline, CDR1 is MNHNS, CDR2 SASEGT. Trimming pared 6 bases from V and 2 bases from J, leaving 5 bases between. This CDR3 is built from 11 residues.

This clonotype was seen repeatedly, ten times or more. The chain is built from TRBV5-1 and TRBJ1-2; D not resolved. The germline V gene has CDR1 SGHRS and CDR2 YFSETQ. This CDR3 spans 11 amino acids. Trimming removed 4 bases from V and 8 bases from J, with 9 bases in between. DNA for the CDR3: TGCGCCAGCAGCGCCGGATTCGGCTACACCTTC. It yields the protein CASSAGFGYTF.

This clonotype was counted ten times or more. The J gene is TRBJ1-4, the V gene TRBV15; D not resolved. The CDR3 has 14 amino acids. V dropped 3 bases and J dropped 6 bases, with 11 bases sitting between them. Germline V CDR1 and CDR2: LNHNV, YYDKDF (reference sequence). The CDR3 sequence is CATSRIGSHEKLFF. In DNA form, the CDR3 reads TGTGCCACCAGCAGGATAGGCTCTCATGAAAAACTGTTTTTT.

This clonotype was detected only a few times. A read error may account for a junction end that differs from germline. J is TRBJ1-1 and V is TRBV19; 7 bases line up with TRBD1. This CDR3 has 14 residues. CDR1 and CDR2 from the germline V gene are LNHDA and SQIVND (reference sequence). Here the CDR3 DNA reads TGTGCCAGTAAAGAAACAGGGGTGAACGCTGAAGCTTTCTTT. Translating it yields CASKETGVNAEAFF.

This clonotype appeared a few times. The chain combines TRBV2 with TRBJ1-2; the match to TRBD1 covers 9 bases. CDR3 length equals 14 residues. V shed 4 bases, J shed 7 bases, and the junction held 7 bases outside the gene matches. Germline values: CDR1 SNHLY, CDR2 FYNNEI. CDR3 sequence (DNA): TGTGCCAGCAGTGCACAGGGGGCAAGGGGTGGCTACACCTTC. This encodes CASSAQGARGGYTF.

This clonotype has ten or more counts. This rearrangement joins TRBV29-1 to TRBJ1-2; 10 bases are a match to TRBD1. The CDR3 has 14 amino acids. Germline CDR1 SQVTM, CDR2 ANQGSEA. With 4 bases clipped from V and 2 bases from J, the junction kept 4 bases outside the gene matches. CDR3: CSVAVGQGNYGYTF. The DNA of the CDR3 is TGCAGCGTTGCTGTGGGACAGGGGAACTATGGCTACACCTTC.

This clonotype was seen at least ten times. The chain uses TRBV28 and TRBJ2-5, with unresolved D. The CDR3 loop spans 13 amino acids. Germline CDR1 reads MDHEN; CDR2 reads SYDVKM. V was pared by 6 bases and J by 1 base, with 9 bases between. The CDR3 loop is CASRKKGQETQYF. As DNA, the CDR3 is TGTGCCAGCAGAAAGAAGGGCCAAGAGACCCAGTACTTC. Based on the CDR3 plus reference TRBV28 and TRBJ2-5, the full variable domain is DVKVTQSSRYLVKRTGEKVFLECVQDMDHENMFWYRQDPGLGLRLIYFSYDVKMKEKGDIPEGYSVSREKKERFSLILESASTNQTSMYLCASRKKGQETQYFGPGTRLLVL.

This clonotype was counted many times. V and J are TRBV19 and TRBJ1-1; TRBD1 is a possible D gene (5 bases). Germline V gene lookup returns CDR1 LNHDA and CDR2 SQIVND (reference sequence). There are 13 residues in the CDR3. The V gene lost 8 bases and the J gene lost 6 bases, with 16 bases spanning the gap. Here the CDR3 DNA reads TGTGCCAGTTCTGACAGACCCCCGCCTGAAGCTTTCTTT. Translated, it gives CASSDRPPPEAFF. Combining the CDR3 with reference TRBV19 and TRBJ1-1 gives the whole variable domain DGGITQSPKYLFRKEGQNVTLSCEQNLNHDAMYWYRQDPGQGLRLIYYSQIVNDFQKGDIAEGYSVSREKKESFPLTVTSAQKNPTAFYLCASSDRPPPEAFFGQGTRLTVV.

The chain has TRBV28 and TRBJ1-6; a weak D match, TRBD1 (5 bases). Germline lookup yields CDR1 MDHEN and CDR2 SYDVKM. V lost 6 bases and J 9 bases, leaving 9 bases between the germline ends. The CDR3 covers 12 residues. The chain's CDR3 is CASRRQGSPLHF. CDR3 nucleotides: TGTGCCAGCAGGAGGCAGGGTTCACCCCTCCACTTT.

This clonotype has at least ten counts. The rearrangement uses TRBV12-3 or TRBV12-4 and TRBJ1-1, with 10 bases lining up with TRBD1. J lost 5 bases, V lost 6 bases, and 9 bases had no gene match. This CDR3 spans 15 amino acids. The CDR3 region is CASSPRRTGGTEAFF. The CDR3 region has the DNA TGTGCCAGCAGCCCCCGCCGGACAGGGGGAACTGAAGCTTTCTTT.

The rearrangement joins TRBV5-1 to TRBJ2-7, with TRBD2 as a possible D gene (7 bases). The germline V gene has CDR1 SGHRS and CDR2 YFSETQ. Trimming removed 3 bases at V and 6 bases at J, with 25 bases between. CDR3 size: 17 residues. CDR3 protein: CASSSGALRGAQTEQYF. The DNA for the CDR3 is TGCGCCAGCAGCTCGGGAGCCCTACGGGGGGCGCAGACCGAGCAGTACTTC.

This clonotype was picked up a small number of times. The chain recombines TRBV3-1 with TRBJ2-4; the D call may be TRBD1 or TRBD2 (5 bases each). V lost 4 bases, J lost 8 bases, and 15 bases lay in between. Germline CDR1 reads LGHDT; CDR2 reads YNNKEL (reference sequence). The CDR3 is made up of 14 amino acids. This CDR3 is CASSPRGMRDIQYF. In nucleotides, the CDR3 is TGTGCCAGCAGCCCTAGGGGCATGAGGGACATTCAGTACTTC.

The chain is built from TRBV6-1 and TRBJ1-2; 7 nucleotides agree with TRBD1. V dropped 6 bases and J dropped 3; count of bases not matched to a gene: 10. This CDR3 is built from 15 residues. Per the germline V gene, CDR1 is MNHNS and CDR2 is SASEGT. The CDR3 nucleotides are TGTGCCAGCAGGGGAGCCGACAGGGACGACTATGGCTACACCTTC. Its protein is CASRGADRDDYGYTF.

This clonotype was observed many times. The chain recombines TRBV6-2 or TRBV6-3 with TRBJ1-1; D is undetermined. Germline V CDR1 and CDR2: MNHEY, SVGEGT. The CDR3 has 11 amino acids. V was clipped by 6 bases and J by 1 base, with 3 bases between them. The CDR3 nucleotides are TGTGCCAGCAGGGAGAACACTGAAGCTTTCTTT. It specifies CASRENTEAFF.